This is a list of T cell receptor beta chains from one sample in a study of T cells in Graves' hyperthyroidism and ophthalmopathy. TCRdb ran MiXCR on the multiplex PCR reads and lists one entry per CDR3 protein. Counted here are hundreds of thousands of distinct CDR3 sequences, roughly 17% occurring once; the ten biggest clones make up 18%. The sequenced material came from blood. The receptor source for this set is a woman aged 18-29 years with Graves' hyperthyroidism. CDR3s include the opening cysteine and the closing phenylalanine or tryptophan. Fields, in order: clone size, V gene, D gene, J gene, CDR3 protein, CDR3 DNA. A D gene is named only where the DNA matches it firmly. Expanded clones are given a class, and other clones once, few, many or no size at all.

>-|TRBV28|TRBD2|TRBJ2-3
CASISGDGSGGTDTQYF
TGTGCCAGCATCTCGGGGGACGGTAGCGGGGGCACAGATACGCAGTATTTT
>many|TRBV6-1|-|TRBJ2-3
CASSGLVTDTQYF
TGTGCCAGCTCAGGACTCGTCACAGATACGCAGTATTTT
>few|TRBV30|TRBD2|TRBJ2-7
CAWRPTSGRLYEQYF
TGTGCCTGGAGGCCCACTAGCGGGAGGCTCTACGAGCAGTACTTC
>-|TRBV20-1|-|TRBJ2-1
CSGTAKGSCNEQFF
TGCAGTGGAACAGCAAAGGGTTCTTGCAATGAGCAGTTCTTC
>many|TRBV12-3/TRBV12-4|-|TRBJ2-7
CASSFEPRGEQYF
TGTGCCAGCAGTTTCGAACCACGGGGCGAGCAGTACTTC
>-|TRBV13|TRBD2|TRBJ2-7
CASSLGRGLAGGSNEQYF
TGTGCCAGCAGCTTAGGCAGAGGACTAGCGGGGGGTTCGAACGAGCAGTACTTC
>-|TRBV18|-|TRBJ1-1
CASLGAGASAEAFF
TGTGCCAGCTTAGGAGCGGGGGCGAGCGCTGAAGCTTTCTTT
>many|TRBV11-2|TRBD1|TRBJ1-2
CASSRDRGINYGYTF
TGTGCCAGCAGCCGTGACAGGGGGATTAACTATGGCTACACCTTC
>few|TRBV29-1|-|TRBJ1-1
CSVELVGQAFF
TGCAGCGTTGAATTGGTGGGGCAGGCTTTCTTT
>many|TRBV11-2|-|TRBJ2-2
CASSRDGELFF
TGTGCCAGCAGCCGTGACGGGGAGCTGTTTTTT
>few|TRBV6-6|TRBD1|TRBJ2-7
CASSYSPQGAYEQYF
TGTGCCAGCAGTTACTCCCCCCAGGGGGCCTACGAGCAGTACTTC
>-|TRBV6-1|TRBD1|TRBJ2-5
CASTKTGGETQYF
TGTGCCAGCACCAAGACAGGGGGCGAGACCCAGTACTTC
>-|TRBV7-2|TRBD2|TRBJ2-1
CASSTWTSNNEQFF
TGTGCCAGCAGCACGTGGACTAGCAACAATGAGCAGTTCTTC
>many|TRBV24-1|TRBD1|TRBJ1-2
CATSGYLGQGYGYTF
TGTGCCACCAGTGGGTACCTAGGACAGGGGTATGGCTACACCTTC
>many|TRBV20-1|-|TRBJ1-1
CSARATGRGTEAFF
TGCAGTGCTAGGGCGACAGGCCGCGGGACTGAAGCTTTCTTT
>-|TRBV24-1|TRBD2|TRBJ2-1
CATSEPSGSSYNEQFF
TGTGCCACCAGTGAACCAAGCGGGAGCTCCTACAATGAGCAGTTCTTC
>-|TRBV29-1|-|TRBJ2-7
CSVLLGAGSYEQYF
TGCAGCGTTCTTTTGGGAGCCGGCTCCTACGAGCAGTACTTC
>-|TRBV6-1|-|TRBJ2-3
CASSEWRGASTDTQYF
TGTGCCAGCAGTGAATGGAGGGGTGCTAGCACAGATACGCAGTATTTT
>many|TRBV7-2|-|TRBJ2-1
CASNLGPNNEQFF
TGTGCCAGCAACCTCGGCCCGAACAATGAGCAGTTCTTC
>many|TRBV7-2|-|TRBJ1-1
CASSLAAANTEAFF
TGTGCCAGCAGCTTAGCGGCAGCGAACACTGAAGCTTTCTTT
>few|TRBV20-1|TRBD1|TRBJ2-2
CSARGQYTGELFF
TGCAGTGCTAGGGGACAGTACACCGGGGAGCTGTTTTTT
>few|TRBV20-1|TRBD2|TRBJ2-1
CSARDSGSYNEQFF
TGCAGTGCTAGAGACAGCGGGAGCTACAATGAGCAGTTCTTC
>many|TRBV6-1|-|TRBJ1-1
CASASYVENTEAFF
TGTGCCAGCGCGTCGTACGTTGAGAACACTGAAGCTTTCTTT
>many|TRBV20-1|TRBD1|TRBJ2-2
CSARADRVQGTGELFF
TGCAGTGCTAGAGCAGACAGGGTCCAGGGCACCGGGGAGCTGTTTTTT
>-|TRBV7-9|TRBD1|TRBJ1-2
CASSRLGDRGHEGYGYTF
TGTGCCAGCAGCCGTCTGGGGGACAGGGGGCACGAGGGCTATGGCTACACCTTC
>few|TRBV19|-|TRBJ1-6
CASSNNSPLHF
TGTGCCAGTAGCAATAATTCACCCCTCCACTTT
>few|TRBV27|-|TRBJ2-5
CASSAEPKETQYF
TGTGCCAGCAGTGCAGAGCCGAAAGAGACCCAGTACTTC
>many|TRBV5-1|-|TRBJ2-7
CASSLGGGQIDEQYF
TGCGCCAGCAGCTTGGGTGGGGGCCAAATCGACGAGCAGTACTTC
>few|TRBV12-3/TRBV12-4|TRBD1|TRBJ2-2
CASSWTGVTGELFF
TGTGCCAGCAGTTGGACAGGGGTCACCGGGGAGCTGTTTTTT
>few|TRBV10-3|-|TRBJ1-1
CAISDSRGLTEAFF
TGTGCCATCAGTGACAGCCGGGGATTGACTGAAGCTTTCTTT
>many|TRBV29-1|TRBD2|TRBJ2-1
CSAGRLAGSNEQFF
TGCAGCGCCGGGCGGCTAGCGGGAAGCAATGAGCAGTTCTTC
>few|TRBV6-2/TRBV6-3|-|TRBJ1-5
CASTPWGGDSNQPQHF
TGTGCCAGCACCCCATGGGGGGGGGATAGCAATCAGCCCCAGCATTTT
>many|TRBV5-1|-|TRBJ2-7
CASSMGGAAGEQYF
TGCGCCAGCAGCATGGGAGGAGCCGCTGGCGAGCAGTACTTC
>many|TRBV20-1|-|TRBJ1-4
CSARRLSNEKLFF
TGCAGTGCTAGGAGGTTAAGTAATGAAAAACTGTTTTTT
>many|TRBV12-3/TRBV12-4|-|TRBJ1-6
CASSLQQGGNSPLHF
TGTGCCAGCAGTTTACAACAGGGTGGGAATTCACCCCTCCACTTT
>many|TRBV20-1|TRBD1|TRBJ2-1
CSAQDRVSYNEQFF
TGCAGTGCTCAGGACAGGGTTTCCTACAATGAGCAGTTCTTC
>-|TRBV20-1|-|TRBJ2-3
CSAGHRGLSTDTQYF
TGCAGTGCTGGTCACCGGGGGCTTAGCACAGATACGCAGTATTTT
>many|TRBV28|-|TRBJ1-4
CASSTVLDTFHSTNEKLFF
TGTGCCAGCAGCACTGTCCTGGACACATTCCACTCCACTAATGAAAAACTGTTTTTT
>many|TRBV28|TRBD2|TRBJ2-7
CASVRPAGGSYEQYF
TGTGCCAGCGTCCGGCCCGCGGGAGGGTCCTACGAGCAGTACTTC
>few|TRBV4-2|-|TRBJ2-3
CASSRSVRAYPLDTQYF
TGTGCCAGCAGCCGCTCGGTTCGAGCGTACCCTTTGGATACGCAGTATTTT
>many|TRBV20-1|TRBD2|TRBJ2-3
CSATSPAGVEDTQYF
TGCAGTGCTACTTCCCCTGCGGGGGTTGAAGATACGCAGTATTTT
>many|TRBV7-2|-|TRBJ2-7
CASRKGQIYEQYF
TGTGCCAGCAGAAAGGGACAAATCTACGAGCAGTACTTC
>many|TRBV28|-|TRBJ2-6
CASSSQDSGANVLTF
TGTGCCAGCAGCTCCCAGGACTCTGGGGCCAACGTCCTGACTTTC
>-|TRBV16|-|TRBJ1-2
CASSSPWGGYTF
TGTGCCAGCAGCTCGCCCTGGGGGGGCTACACCTTC
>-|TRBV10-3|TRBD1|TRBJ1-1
CAIRTGSGNTEAFF
TGTGCCATCAGGACAGGGTCGGGGAACACTGAAGCTTTCTTT
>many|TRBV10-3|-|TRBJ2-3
CAIRGATSTDTQYF
TGTGCCATCCGGGGAGCGACTAGCACAGATACGCAGTATTTT